This T cell receptor (beta chain) was sequenced during a study of shared clonotypes between healthy human individuals. Study-level information: Each donor contributed plates that comprised three CD4 naive, three CD4 memory, two CD8 naive and one CD8 memory.

The sorted-subset replicate PCRs were given 150 to 200 ng DNA, which is about 30,000 T cell genomes. TCRdb keeps only in-frame clones here, not all; method: immunoSEQ multiplex PCR. Of fewer than 3 million clones listed, 92% are singletons. A CD45RA-negative memory subset and a CD45RA+ naive subset were separated from the CD4+ cells. The sample was naive CD4+ T cells from PBMCs. Subset meaning: CD45RA+ positively selected. The TCR comes from a man aged 18 to 30 in good health. Some clones in this sample may be carry-over from other donors' samples.

The CDR3 DNA is TGTGCCAGCTCACCAAAAGGACAGGGGGCATCTGGGGAGCTGTTTTTT. This gives the protein CASSPKGQGASGELFF. The rearrangement joins TRBV18 to TRBJ2-2; 11 bases fit TRBD1. V trimming: 2 bases; J trimming: 8 bases; junction bases outside the gene matches: 7. In germline, CDR1 is KGHSH, CDR2 LQKENI. The CDR3 length is 16 residues.